This T cell receptor beta chain was sequenced in a study of blood T cell repertoires in COVID-19. Study-wide background: From the United States, Italy and Spain came samples of acute and convalescent COVID-19. T cells, B-cell-depleted T cells, or PBMCs supplied cDNA or gDNA.

In the authors' methods: Researchers report that nucleated cell counts were estimated from reference gene primer amplification. Here immunoSEQ multiplex PCR was the method, and the copy in TCRdb shows in-frame clones only, minus some. The V and J calls and clone size were taken over from that table, and D and trimming were inferred from the DNA. Of around 29,000 clones listed, about 85% are singletons. Losses at the gene ends were 3 bases for V and 3 bases for J; bases not matched to a gene: 7. CDR1 is SGDLS and CDR2 is YYNGEE in the germline V gene. The CDR3 has 16 amino acids. This clonotype originated in a human donor in a cohort sampled during active COVID-19. The genes are TRBV9 and TRBJ1-3, with 9 nucleotides matching TRBD1. Sequences were obtained from peripheral blood. As DNA, the CDR3 is TGTGCCAGCAGCGCCCGGACAGGGGATATTGGAAACACCATATATTTT. Protein sequence: CASSARTGDIGNTIYF.